This is a list of T cell receptor beta chains from one sample in a study of T-cell memory formation after mild COVID-19. TCRdb itself ran the 5' RACE reads through MiXCR, one entry per CDR3 protein. The sample holds roughly 42,000 distinct CDR3 sequences, roughly 8% seen once. Sequencing was performed on PBMCs or a T cell subset sorted from them (not recorded which). Every receptor here comes from a man younger than 35 who had mild COVID-19 (a few samples of this study predate the infection). Cell type and time point are not known. Both conserved end residues are part of each CDR3. The order of the fields is D gene, clone size, V gene, J gene, CDR3 protein, CDR3 DNA. A D gene is named only where the DNA matches it firmly. Clone sizes are given selectively: once, few, many, or a class where the clone is expanded.

d_call: NA
clone_size: NA
v_call: TRBV7-2
j_call: TRBJ2-7
cdr3_aa: CASSRRPSSYEQYF
cdr3_nt: TGTGCCAGCAGCCGGAGACCCAGCTCCTACGAGCAGTACTTC

d_call: NA
clone_size: NA
v_call: TRBV6-6
j_call: TRBJ1-5
cdr3_aa: CASSATAGDQPQHF
cdr3_nt: TGTGCCAGCAGCGCTACAGCGGGGGATCAGCCCCAGCATTTT

d_call: TRBD1
clone_size: NA
v_call: TRBV20-1
j_call: TRBJ2-7
cdr3_aa: CSARRTGASYEQYF
cdr3_nt: TGCAGTGCCCGACGGACAGGGGCCTCCTACGAGCAGTACTTC

d_call: NA
clone_size: NA
v_call: TRBV20-1
j_call: TRBJ1-1
cdr3_aa: CSARLPGAPEAFF
cdr3_nt: TGCAGTGCTAGACTTCCGGGGGCCCCTGAAGCTTTCTTT

d_call: TRBD1
clone_size: many
v_call: TRBV20-1
j_call: TRBJ2-5
cdr3_aa: CSARDPAFGTDLQETQYF
cdr3_nt: TGCAGTGCTAGAGACCCCGCCTTCGGGACAGATCTCCAAGAGACCCAGTACTTC

d_call: TRBD1
clone_size: many
v_call: TRBV7-8
j_call: TRBJ2-3
cdr3_aa: CASSPGTDRVTDTQYF
cdr3_nt: TGTGCCAGCAGCCCAGGGACAGATAGAGTCACAGATACGCAGTATTTT

d_call: TRBD1
clone_size: NA
v_call: TRBV19
j_call: TRBJ2-5
cdr3_aa: CASSPGRISGGETQYF
cdr3_nt: TGTGCCAGTAGTCCCGGACGGATCTCAGGGGGAGAGACCCAGTACTTC

d_call: NA
clone_size: NA
v_call: TRBV5-1
j_call: TRBJ1-6
cdr3_aa: CASSWDTNSPLHF
cdr3_nt: TGCGCCAGCAGCTGGGACACCAATTCACCCCTCCACTTT

d_call: NA
clone_size: few
v_call: TRBV2
j_call: TRBJ1-2
cdr3_aa: CASAVNYGYTF
cdr3_nt: TGTGCCAGCGCCGTTAACTATGGCTACACCTTC

d_call: TRBD2
clone_size: NA
v_call: TRBV19
j_call: TRBJ2-5
cdr3_aa: CASTSLAGGQETQYF
cdr3_nt: TGTGCCAGTACCTCACTAGCGGGGGGCCAAGAGACCCAGTACTTC

d_call: NA
clone_size: many
v_call: TRBV6-5
j_call: TRBJ2-5
cdr3_aa: CASSYGQGRRETQYF
cdr3_nt: TGTGCCAGCAGTTACGGCCAGGGTCGCAGAGAGACCCAGTACTTC

d_call: NA
clone_size: few
v_call: TRBV7-3
j_call: TRBJ2-1
cdr3_aa: CASSLNANEQFF
cdr3_nt: TGTGCCAGCAGCTTAAACGCCAATGAGCAGTTCTTC

d_call: NA
clone_size: NA
v_call: TRBV4-3
j_call: TRBJ1-1
cdr3_aa: CASSLSSGEAFF
cdr3_nt: TGCGCCAGCAGCCTCAGTAGTGGTGAAGCTTTCTTT

d_call: NA
clone_size: many
v_call: TRBV5-1
j_call: TRBJ2-7
cdr3_aa: CASSLDKSSYEQYF
cdr3_nt: TGCGCCAGCAGCTTGGACAAGAGCTCCTACGAGCAGTACTTC

d_call: NA
clone_size: NA
v_call: TRBV7-6
j_call: TRBJ2-2
cdr3_aa: CASSLVRDTGELFF
cdr3_nt: TGTGCCAGCAGCTTAGTCAGGGACACCGGGGAGCTGTTTTTT

d_call: TRBD1
clone_size: NA
v_call: TRBV4-3
j_call: TRBJ1-5
cdr3_aa: CASSQDWTGGQPQHF
cdr3_nt: TGCGCCAGCAGCCAAGATTGGACAGGAGGTCAGCCCCAGCATTTT

d_call: NA
clone_size: NA
v_call: TRBV29-1
j_call: TRBJ1-1
cdr3_aa: CSVDGLRTEAFF
cdr3_nt: TGCAGCGTTGATGGGCTCCGCACTGAAGCTTTCTTT

d_call: TRBD2
clone_size: few
v_call: TRBV9
j_call: TRBJ2-3
cdr3_aa: CASSVGGGDTQYF
cdr3_nt: TGTGCCAGCAGCGTGGGCGGGGGGGATACGCAGTATTTT

d_call: NA
clone_size: many
v_call: TRBV24-1
j_call: TRBJ2-5
cdr3_aa: CATSDGSQETQYF
cdr3_nt: TGTGCCACCAGTGACGGGAGCCAAGAGACCCAGTACTTC

d_call: TRBD1
clone_size: few
v_call: TRBV5-1
j_call: TRBJ2-2
cdr3_aa: CASSPTRGQGDTGELFF
cdr3_nt: TGCGCCAGCAGCCCCACGAGGGGACAGGGTGACACCGGGGAGCTGTTTTTT

d_call: NA
clone_size: few
v_call: TRBV5-1
j_call: TRBJ1-3
cdr3_aa: CASSLEGLNSGNTIYF
cdr3_nt: TGCGCCAGCAGCTTGGAGGGACTAAACTCTGGAAACACCATATATTTT

d_call: NA
clone_size: once
v_call: TRBV5-1
j_call: TRBJ2-4
cdr3_aa: CASSSPGALNIQYF
cdr3_nt: TGCGCCAGCAGCTCCCCAGGGGCATTAAACATTCAGTACTTC

d_call: TRBD2
clone_size: few
v_call: TRBV5-1
j_call: TRBJ2-3
cdr3_aa: CASRSSGVRTDTQYF
cdr3_nt: TGCGCCAGCAGGTCCAGCGGGGTCCGCACAGATACGCAGTATTTT

d_call: NA
clone_size: few
v_call: TRBV6-5
j_call: TRBJ2-2
cdr3_aa: CASSLGPLTGELFF
cdr3_nt: TGTGCCAGCAGTTTGGGGCCTCTCACCGGGGAGCTGTTTTTT

d_call: NA
clone_size: NA
v_call: TRBV19
j_call: TRBJ1-5
cdr3_aa: CASSIAYGRRPGEPQHF
cdr3_nt: TGTGCCAGTAGTATAGCCTACGGACGGAGGCCAGGTGAGCCCCAGCATTTT

d_call: NA
clone_size: NA
v_call: TRBV7-2
j_call: TRBJ2-7
cdr3_aa: CASSVGTRASSYEQYF
cdr3_nt: TGTGCCAGCAGCGTAGGGACCAGGGCCAGCTCCTACGAGCAGTACTTC

d_call: NA
clone_size: NA
v_call: TRBV11-2
j_call: TRBJ2-1
cdr3_aa: CATSPEILGNEQFF
cdr3_nt: TGTGCCACCTCGCCCGAGATCTTAGGGAATGAGCAGTTCTTC

d_call: NA
clone_size: few
v_call: TRBV4-3
j_call: TRBJ1-2
cdr3_aa: CASTLERGTYGYTF
cdr3_nt: TGCGCCAGCACGCTCGAGCGAGGGACCTATGGCTACACCTTC

d_call: NA
clone_size: NA
v_call: TRBV7-9
j_call: TRBJ2-6
cdr3_aa: CAGSVASSRSGANVLTF
cdr3_nt: TGTGCCGGTAGCGTAGCCTCCTCAAGATCTGGGGCCAACGTCCTGACTTTC

d_call: TRBD2
clone_size: many
v_call: TRBV7-8
j_call: TRBJ2-2
cdr3_aa: CASSLEQRGASYPGELFF
cdr3_nt: TGTGCCAGCAGCTTAGAACAGCGGGGGGCCAGTTATCCCGGGGAGCTGTTTTTT

d_call: TRBD2
clone_size: few
v_call: TRBV7-2
j_call: TRBJ2-3
cdr3_aa: CASSFLSSGGRSDTQYF
cdr3_nt: TGTGCCAGCAGCTTCCTCTCCAGCGGGGGAAGGTCAGATACGCAGTATTTT

d_call: NA
clone_size: NA
v_call: TRBV10-3
j_call: TRBJ1-1
cdr3_aa: CAISVGRMNTEAFF
cdr3_nt: TGTGCCATCAGTGTAGGCAGAATGAACACTGAAGCTTTCTTT

d_call: NA
clone_size: few
v_call: TRBV7-9
j_call: TRBJ2-5
cdr3_aa: CASSLGDQTGETQYF
cdr3_nt: TGTGCCAGCAGCTTAGGTGACCAAACCGGAGAGACCCAGTACTTC

d_call: NA
clone_size: many
v_call: TRBV28
j_call: TRBJ1-1
cdr3_aa: CASSSLGGADTEAFF
cdr3_nt: TGTGCCAGCAGTTCCCTTGGAGGGGCGGACACTGAAGCTTTCTTT

d_call: NA
clone_size: few
v_call: TRBV6-6
j_call: TRBJ2-2
cdr3_aa: CASTVGTGELFF
cdr3_nt: TGTGCCAGCACGGTGGGAACCGGGGAGCTGTTTTTT

d_call: NA
clone_size: NA
v_call: TRBV5-1
j_call: TRBJ1-6
cdr3_aa: CASSLGQAQSPLHF
cdr3_nt: TGCGCCAGCAGCTTGGGACAGGCGCAGTCACCCCTCCACTTT

d_call: TRBD2
clone_size: NA
v_call: TRBV12-3/TRBV12-4
j_call: TRBJ2-1
cdr3_aa: CASSDPKRGALKQFF
cdr3_nt: TGTGCCAGCAGTGACCCCAAGCGGGGGGCCCTGAAGCAGTTCTTC

d_call: NA
clone_size: NA
v_call: TRBV24-1
j_call: TRBJ2-5
cdr3_aa: CATSEGPRETQYF
cdr3_nt: TGTGCCACCAGTGAAGGTCCACGCGAGACCCAGTACTTC

d_call: NA
clone_size: NA
v_call: TRBV4-1
j_call: TRBJ1-1
cdr3_aa: CASSPILRGREAFF
cdr3_nt: TGCGCCAGCAGCCCCATATTGCGGGGCAGAGAAGCTTTCTTT

d_call: TRBD1
clone_size: NA
v_call: TRBV18
j_call: TRBJ1-6
cdr3_aa: CASSSTDRVNSPLHF
cdr3_nt: TGTGCCAGCTCATCAACGGACAGGGTTAATTCACCCCTCCACTTT

d_call: NA
clone_size: many
v_call: TRBV12-3/TRBV12-4
j_call: TRBJ2-3
cdr3_aa: CASRRDHRTDTQYF
cdr3_nt: TGTGCCAGCAGGCGGGACCACCGCACAGATACGCAGTATTTT

d_call: TRBD1
clone_size: NA
v_call: TRBV5-1
j_call: TRBJ2-2
cdr3_aa: CASSLETGGIGELFF
cdr3_nt: TGCGCCAGCAGCTTGGAAACAGGGGGCATCGGGGAGCTGTTTTTT

d_call: NA
clone_size: many
v_call: TRBV7-9
j_call: TRBJ2-2
cdr3_aa: CASSLDTGELFF
cdr3_nt: TGTGCCAGCAGCTTAGACACCGGGGAGCTGTTTTTT

d_call: TRBD2
clone_size: few
v_call: TRBV6-5
j_call: TRBJ2-7
cdr3_aa: CASSYGTSGDYEQYF
cdr3_nt: TGTGCCAGCAGTTACGGTACTAGCGGGGATTACGAGCAGTACTTC

d_call: NA
clone_size: few
v_call: TRBV10-3
j_call: TRBJ1-1
cdr3_aa: CAISARGPNTEAFF
cdr3_nt: TGTGCCATCAGTGCGAGGGGACCGAACACTGAAGCTTTCTTT

d_call: TRBD1
clone_size: few
v_call: TRBV19
j_call: TRBJ1-1
cdr3_aa: CASSIRTGRIGAEAFF
cdr3_nt: TGTGCCAGTAGTATCAGGACAGGGAGAATCGGCGCTGAAGCTTTCTTT

d_call: NA
clone_size: NA
v_call: TRBV12-3/TRBV12-4
j_call: TRBJ2-3
cdr3_aa: CASSIGRPGTDTQYF
cdr3_nt: TGTGCCAGCAGTATCGGTCGGCCGGGCACAGATACGCAGTATTTT

d_call: NA
clone_size: NA
v_call: TRBV20-1
j_call: TRBJ1-6
cdr3_aa: CSARDGGQINSPLHF
cdr3_nt: TGCAGTGCTAGAGATGGCGGACAAATTAATTCACCCCTCCACTTT

d_call: NA
clone_size: few
v_call: TRBV5-1
j_call: TRBJ2-2
cdr3_aa: CASSMEVGANTGELFF
cdr3_nt: TGCGCCAGCAGCATGGAGGTGGGGGCGAACACCGGGGAGCTGTTTTTT

d_call: NA
clone_size: NA
v_call: TRBV5-6
j_call: TRBJ1-1
cdr3_aa: CASSARDVGTEAFF
cdr3_nt: TGTGCCAGCAGCGCCAGGGATGTTGGAACTGAAGCTTTCTTT

d_call: TRBD1
clone_size: NA
v_call: TRBV7-2
j_call: TRBJ2-7
cdr3_aa: CASSLAPVGQGWNEQYF
cdr3_nt: TGTGCCAGCAGCTTAGCCCCCGTCGGACAGGGGTGGAACGAGCAGTACTTC

d_call: NA
clone_size: few
v_call: TRBV15
j_call: TRBJ1-5
cdr3_aa: CATSRDPNQPQHF
cdr3_nt: TGTGCCACCAGCAGAGATCCCAATCAGCCCCAGCATTTT

d_call: NA
clone_size: NA
v_call: TRBV20-1
j_call: TRBJ2-6
cdr3_aa: CSARDASGANVLTF
cdr3_nt: TGCAGTGCTAGAGACGCCTCTGGGGCCAACGTCCTGACTTTC